The 30 T cell receptor beta chains reported below all come from one sample, sequenced in a study of cytomegalovirus exposure and HLA in healthy donors. The primer mix had 60 Vbeta and 13 Jbeta primers. Assay: immunoSEQ multiplex PCR; the TCRdb copy retains only in-frame clones and omits some. The sample records 150,000 to 200,000 clones, around 87% being singletons. Sequencing used PBMCs. These TCRs come from a woman aged 18-29 years in good health and CMV-seronegative.

The chain carries TRBV11-3 and TRBJ2-7; perhaps TRBD2 as D (6 bases). Germline CDR1 and CDR2: SGHNT and YENEEA. The CDR3 has 15 amino acids. Trimming pared 7 bases from V and 2 bases from J, leaving 18 bases between. CDR3 nucleotides: TGTGCCAGCACCCAACGGGGGATGGAGGCCTACGAGCAGTACTTC. It is translated as CASTQRGMEAYEQYF.

The chain has TRBV7-6 and TRBJ2-5; 7 nucleotides agree with TRBD2. The CDR3 contains 15 residues. Germline V gene data show CDR1 as SGHVS and CDR2 as FNYEAQ. The trim removed 5 bases at V and 5 bases at J, leaving 11 bases unmatched. The CDR3 DNA reads TGTGCCAGCAGCCCAGCGGGACTGTCCCCGGAGACCCAGTACTTC. Encoded protein: CASSPAGLSPETQYF.

The genes are TRBV7-6 and TRBJ2-6, with D perhaps TRBD2 (5 bases). Trimming took off 5 bases at V and 0 bases at J, with 11 bases between the two ends. Germline CDR1 SGHVS, CDR2 FNYEAQ. This CDR3 has 16 residues. CDR3 residues: CASSPRVYSGANVLTF. The CDR3 DNA reads as TGTGCCAGCAGCCCGCGGGTCTACTCTGGGGCCAACGTCCTGACTTTC.

This chain connects TRBV10-3 to TRBJ1-1; TRBD1 aligns across 7 bases. V gave up 4 bases and J gave up 4 bases; unmatched junction bases: 3. CDR1 ENHRY and CDR2 SYGVKD come from the germline V gene. The CDR3 is 13 amino acids. CDR3 amino acids: CAISGQGLTEAFF. DNA for the CDR3: TGTGCCATCAGTGGACAGGGTCTCACTGAAGCTTTCTTT.

The chain joins TRBV5-6 to TRBJ1-1; 8 bases map to TRBD1. The CDR3 spans 14 residues. With V trimmed by 2 bases and J by 2 bases, 2 bases remained unmatched. Germline lookup yields CDR1 SGHDT and CDR2 YYEEEE. DNA for the CDR3: TGTGCCAGCAGCTTTACAGGGGGTAACACTGAAGCTTTCTTT. It encodes CASSFTGGNTEAFF.

The J gene is TRBJ1-1, the V gene TRBV11-3; D unresolved. CDR1 and CDR2 from the germline V gene are SGHNT and YENEEA. The CDR3 runs to 13 residues. V lost 5 bases to trimming and J lost 1 base, with 8 bases between them. This CDR3 is CASSPGPNTEAFF. CDR3 nucleotide sequence: TGTGCCAGCAGCCCCGGTCCGAACACTGAAGCTTTCTTT.

The gene calls are TRBV23-1 and TRBJ2-7, with 7 nucleotides matching TRBD1. TRBV23-1 is sorted into the ORF group, with uncertain function. The trim removed 4 bases at V and 5 bases at J, leaving 5 bases unmatched. There are 13 residues in the CDR3. CDR3 loop: CASSLEGGNEQYF. The CDR3 DNA reads TGCGCCAGCAGTCTGGAAGGGGGCAACGAGCAGTACTTC.

V gene TRBV10-3 combines with J gene TRBJ2-3, with 7 bases fitting TRBD1. V shed 6 bases and J 0 bases; nucleotides not matched to a gene: 0. The V gene's germline CDR1 is ENHRY and CDR2 SYGVKD. The CDR3 sequence is 13 residues long. The CDR3 DNA reads TGTGCCATCAGGGGACAGAGCACAGATACGCAGTATTTT. Its protein product is CAIRGQSTDTQYF.

This chain links TRBV2 with TRBJ2-3; TRBD1 is a possible D gene (5 bases). This CDR3 spans 15 amino acids. Trimming pared 7 bases from V and 5 bases from J, leaving 19 bases between. The germline gives CDR1 SNHLY, CDR2 FYNNEI. The CDR3: CASKLRALYGDTQYF. The CDR3 DNA reads as TGTGCCAGCAAGCTCAGGGCCCTGTATGGAGATACGCAGTATTTT.

The genes are TRBV7-2 and TRBJ2-7; the match to TRBD2 covers 13 bases. The CDR3 is made up of 14 amino acids. Germline V CDR1 and CDR2: SGHTA, FQGNSA. V lost 9 bases, J lost 2 bases, and 4 bases stayed unmatched. Here the CDR3 reads CASSGLAGPYEQYF. Here the CDR3 DNA reads TGTGCCAGTTCGGGACTAGCGGGACCCTACGAGCAGTACTTC.

The rearrangement joins TRBV6-5 to TRBJ2-1; 7 bases align to TRBD2. CDR1 is MNHEY and CDR2 is SVGAGI in the germline V gene. V trimming: 10 bases; J trimming: 1 base; junction bases outside the gene matches: 7. The CDR3 contains 14 residues. CDR3 amino acids: CATRPGGSYNEQFF. The CDR3 nucleotides are TGTGCCACCAGGCCGGGGGGTTCCTACAATGAGCAGTTCTTC.

The chain joins TRBV7-2 to TRBJ2-7, with 8 bases aligning to TRBD2. Germline V CDR1 and CDR2: SGHTA, FQGNSA. Trimming at V came to 3 bases and at J to 5 bases, leaving 12 bases not matched to a gene. The CDR3 is 16 amino acids. The CDR3 spells CASSFGDQRENNEQYF. CDR3 DNA: TGTGCCAGCAGCTTCGGGGACCAGCGGGAGAATAACGAGCAGTACTTC.

About this clone: Sequence at one end of the junction differs from germline and may be a read error. The chain links TRBV28 to TRBJ1-6; TRBD1 is a possible D gene (5 bases). CDR3 size: 16 residues. CDR1 is MDHEN, CDR2 SYDVKM, per germline. CDR3 sequence reads: CASTLPAGHYNSPLHF. The CDR3 DNA sequence: TGTGCCAGCACTTTACCCGCAGGACATTATAATTCACCCCTCCACTTT.

This chain joins TRBV9 and TRBJ1-4, with D possibly TRBD1 on 6 matching bases. Germline V CDR1 and CDR2: SGDLS, YYNGEE. V dropped 4 bases and J dropped 4 bases, with 14 bases sitting between them. This CDR3 comprises 15 residues. Written as DNA, the CDR3 is TGTGCCAGCAGCTCTCGGGACACCTTTAATGAAAAACTGTTTTTT. Residues: CASSSRDTFNEKLFF. Drawing the rest from reference TRBV9 and TRBJ1-4, the complete variable domain is DSGVTQTPKHLITATGQRVTLRCSPRSGDLSVYWYQQSLDQGLQFLIQYYNGEERAKGNILERFSAQQFPDLHSELNLSSLELGDSALYFCASSSRDTFNEKLFFGSGTQLSVL.

The rearrangement uses TRBV11-2 and TRBJ2-1; D unclear. CDR3 length: 12 amino acids. The V gene lost 2 bases and the J gene lost 5 bases, with 4 bases spanning the gap. Germline V gene data show CDR1 as SGHAT and CDR2 as FQNNGV. The CDR3 loop reads CASSLLDNEQFF. In DNA, the CDR3 is TGTGCCAGCAGCTTACTAGACAATGAGCAGTTCTTC.

In nucleotides, the CDR3 is TGCGCCAGCAGCTTGGCCACGGGGGAAGAGACCCAGTACTTC. It codes for CASSLATGEETQYF. The chain joins TRBV5-1 to TRBJ2-5, with D possibly TRBD2 on 6 matching bases. V gave up 0 bases and J gave up 3 bases, with 9 bases separating them. The CDR3 has 14 amino acids. Looked up from germline, CDR1 is SGHRS and CDR2 is YFSETQ.

The rearrangement uses TRBV6-5 and TRBJ1-1; D gene uncertain. V gave up 8 bases and J gave up 10 bases, with 17 bases separating them. The CDR3 sequence is 12 residues long. Germline V CDR1 and CDR2: MNHEY, SVGAGI. The CDR3 sequence is CASSREGEGAFF. CDR3 nucleotides: TGTGCCAGCTCTAGGGAGGGAGAGGGAGCTTTCTTT.

This clone was seen only a few times. The chain joins TRBV7-9 to TRBJ1-1; D not certain. Trimming stripped 2 bases from V and 1 base from J, with 8 bases between. Germline CDR1 SEHNR, CDR2 FQNEAQ (reference sequence). The CDR3 is 14 residues long. The CDR3 reads CASSLQDQNTEAFF. CDR3 nucleotide sequence: TGTGCCAGCAGCTTACAGGATCAGAACACTGAAGCTTTCTTT.

The chain combines TRBV10-1 with TRBJ2-7; 12 nucleotides agree with TRBD2. The CDR3 runs 13 residues. J was trimmed by 9 bases and V by 5 bases; bases with no gene match: 5. CDR1 is WNHNN, CDR2 SYGVQD, per germline (reference sequence). The CDR3: CASSMGLAGAQYF. CDR3 DNA sequence: TGCGCCAGCAGTATGGGACTAGCGGGTGCGCAGTACTTC.

The chain has TRBV11-2 and TRBJ2-1; the D gene is possibly TRBD2 (6 bases). The ends were cut back, 5 bases at V and 13 bases at J, with 18 bases in the middle. Germline V lookup: CDR1 SGHAT, CDR2 FQNNGV. The CDR3 extends over 13 amino acids. The CDR3 sequence: CASSPPRAGPQFF. The CDR3 bases are TGTGCCAGCAGCCCCCCCCGGGCGGGGCCTCAGTTCTTC.

This clone was counted once. For the CDR3, the DNA is TGTGCTAGTGGTTTGGTAGCCGAGCAGTACTTC. Translation: CASGLVAEQYF. This chain joins TRBV12-5 and TRBJ2-7; D remains unclear. The CDR3 is 11 residues long. The V gene lost 0 bases and the J gene lost 6 bases, with 3 bases spanning the gap. Germline-derived CDR1 and CDR2 are LGHNT and FRNRAP.

This clone was found a few times. This chain connects TRBV2 to TRBJ1-1, with D maybe TRBD1 (6 bases). The CDR3 loop spans 14 amino acids. V was pared by 8 bases and J by 5 bases, with 18 bases between. Germline V gives CDR1 SNHLY, CDR2 FYNNEI. The CDR3 loop is CASQWTAYGTEAFF. The CDR3 DNA follows: TGTGCCAGCCAATGGACAGCCTACGGAACTGAAGCTTTCTTT.

V gene TRBV27 combines with J gene TRBJ2-1; TRBD2 aligns across 9 bases. Unmatched junction bases numbered 5, after V lost 2 bases and J lost 6 bases. The CDR3 has 15 residues. CDR1 is MNHEY, CDR2 SMNVEV, per germline (reference sequence). CDR3 residues: CASSLRREGLNEQFF. CDR3 bases: TGTGCCAGCAGTTTAAGGCGGGAGGGCCTCAATGAGCAGTTCTTC.

This clone was detected a few times. The chain recombines TRBV5-4 with TRBJ1-1, with no clear D. Germline lookup yields CDR1 SGHNT and CDR2 YYREEE (reference sequence). The V gene lost 4 bases and the J gene lost 2 bases, with 12 bases spanning the gap. CDR3 length: 14 residues. Here the CDR3 reads CASSPAVTNTEAFF. The DNA of the CDR3 is TGTGCCAGCAGCCCGGCCGTGACAAACACTGAAGCTTTCTTT.

The rearrangement links TRBV4-3 to TRBJ2-7; D is uncertain. Per the germline V gene, CDR1 is LGHNA and CDR2 is YSLEER. The CDR3 has 16 residues. V was clipped by 4 bases and J by 5 bases, with 21 bases between them. This CDR3 reads CASSPPHRLGWHEQYF. DNA for the CDR3: TGCGCCAGCAGCCCTCCCCACCGACTCGGATGGCACGAGCAGTACTTC.

This CDR3 reads CAWTSGDTDTQYF. Here the CDR3 DNA reads TGTGCCTGGACTAGCGGAGACACAGATACGCAGTATTTT. The rearrangement links TRBV30 to TRBJ2-3; 7 bases are shared with TRBD2. This CDR3 region has 13 residues. Germline-derived CDR1 and CDR2 are GTSNPN and SVGIG (reference sequence). The J segment lost 2 bases and the V segment lost 4 bases, leaving 3 bases of the junction unmatched.

The chain joins TRBV29-1 to TRBJ2-2; D is unresolved. V lost 4 bases to trimming and J lost 1 base, with 7 bases between them. Per germline, CDR1 SQVTM and CDR2 ANQGSEA. The CDR3 covers 13 residues. The CDR3 is CSVGSGNTGELFF. As DNA, the CDR3 is TGCAGCGTTGGTTCGGGGAACACCGGGGAGCTGTTTTTT.

The gene calls are TRBV7-9 and TRBJ2-7; D gene uncertain. CDR3 length: 15 amino acids. Deletions cut 1 base from V and 3 bases from J, with 13 bases between. CDR1 SEHNR and CDR2 FQNEAQ come from the germline V gene (reference sequence). CDR3 sequence reads: CASSLGAGIGYEQYF. The CDR3 DNA sequence: TGTGCCAGCAGCTTAGGGGCAGGTATTGGCTACGAGCAGTACTTC.

The genes are TRBV18 and TRBJ2-2; 8 bases map to TRBD1. CDR1 KGHSH and CDR2 LQKENI come from the germline V gene. Trimming cost V 0 bases and J 3 bases; bases outside gene matches: 3. CDR3 length: 16 amino acids. The chain's CDR3 is CASSPPTGVDTGELFF. CDR3 DNA sequence: TGTGCCAGCTCACCACCGACAGGGGTGGACACCGGGGAGCTGTTTTTT. Combining the CDR3 with reference TRBV18 and TRBJ2-2 gives the whole variable domain NAGVMQNPRHLVRRRGQEARLRCSPMKGHSHVYWYRQLPEEGLKFMVYLQKENIIDESGMPKERFSAEFPKEGPSILRIQQVVRGDSAAYFCASSPPTGVDTGELFFGEGSRLTVL.

Concerning this clone itself: At the DNA level, this CDR3 is encoded by other sequences in the same sample as well. V gene TRBV7-2 combines with J gene TRBJ2-5; 7 nucleotides agree with TRBD1. Germline loops: CDR1 SGHTA, CDR2 FQGNSA. This CDR3 is 13 amino acids long. V shed 1 base and J 7 bases; nucleotides not matched to a gene: 3. CDR3 coding DNA: TGTGCCAGCAGCTTAGTTCGACAGGGGACCCAGTACTTC. Its translation is CASSLVRQGTQYF.